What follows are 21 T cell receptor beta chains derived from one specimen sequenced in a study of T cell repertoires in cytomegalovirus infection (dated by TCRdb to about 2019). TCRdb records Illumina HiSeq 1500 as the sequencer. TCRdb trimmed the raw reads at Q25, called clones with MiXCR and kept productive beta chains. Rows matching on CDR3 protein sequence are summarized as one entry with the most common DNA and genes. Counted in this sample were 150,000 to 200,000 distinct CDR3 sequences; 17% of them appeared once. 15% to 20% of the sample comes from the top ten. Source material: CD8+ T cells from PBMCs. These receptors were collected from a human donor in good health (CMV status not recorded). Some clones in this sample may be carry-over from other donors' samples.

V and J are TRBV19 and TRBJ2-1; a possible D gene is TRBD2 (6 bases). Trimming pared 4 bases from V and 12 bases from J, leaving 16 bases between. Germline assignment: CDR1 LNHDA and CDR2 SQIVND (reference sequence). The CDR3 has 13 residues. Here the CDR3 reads CASSTSDYLGQFF. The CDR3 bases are TGTGCCAGTAGTACTTCGGACTACTTAGGGCAGTTCTTC.

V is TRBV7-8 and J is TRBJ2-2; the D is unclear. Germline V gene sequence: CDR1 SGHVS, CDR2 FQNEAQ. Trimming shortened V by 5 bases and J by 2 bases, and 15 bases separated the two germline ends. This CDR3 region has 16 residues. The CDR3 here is CASSPTTDHNTGELFF. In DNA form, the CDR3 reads TGTGCCAGCAGCCCCACAACGGACCACAACACCGGGGAGCTGTTTTTT.

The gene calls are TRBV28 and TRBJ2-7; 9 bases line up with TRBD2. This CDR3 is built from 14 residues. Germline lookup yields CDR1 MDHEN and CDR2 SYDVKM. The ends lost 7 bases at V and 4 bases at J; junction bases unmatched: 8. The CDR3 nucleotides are TGTGCCAGCACCCTAACGACTAGCGGTTACGAGCAGTACTTC. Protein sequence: CASTLTTSGYEQYF.

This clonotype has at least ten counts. The CDR3: CASSRGTANTEAFF. CDR3 nucleotides: TGTGCCAGCAGTCGGGGGACGGCGAACACTGAAGCTTTCTTT. V is TRBV2 and J is TRBJ1-1; D is possibly TRBD1 (5 bases). Per the germline V gene, CDR1 is SNHLY and CDR2 is FYNNEI. V shed 5 bases and J shed 1 base, with 11 bases lying between them. The CDR3 covers 14 residues. Drawing the rest from reference TRBV2 and TRBJ1-1, the complete variable domain is EPEVTQTPSHQVTQMGQEVILRCVPISNHLYFYWYRQILGQKVEFLVSFYNNEISEKSEIFDDQFSVERPDGSNFTLKIRSTKLEDSAMYFCASSRGTANTEAFFGQGTRLTVV.

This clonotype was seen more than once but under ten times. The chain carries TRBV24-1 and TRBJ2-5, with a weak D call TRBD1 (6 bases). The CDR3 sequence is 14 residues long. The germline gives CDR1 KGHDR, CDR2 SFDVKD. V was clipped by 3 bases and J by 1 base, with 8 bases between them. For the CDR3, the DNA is TGTGCCACCAGTGATCTGGACAGCCAAGAGACCCAGTACTTC. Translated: CATSDLDSQETQYF.

The CDR3 here is CASTGTDTQYF. CDR3 nucleotides: TGTGCCAGTACTGGGACGGATACGCAGTATTTT. The gene calls are TRBV6-1 and TRBJ2-3; D tentatively reads TRBD1 or TRBD2 (5 bases each). Trimming cost V 9 bases and J 6 bases, with 10 bases left between them. This CDR3 comprises 11 residues. Germline CDR1 MNHNS, CDR2 SASEGT.

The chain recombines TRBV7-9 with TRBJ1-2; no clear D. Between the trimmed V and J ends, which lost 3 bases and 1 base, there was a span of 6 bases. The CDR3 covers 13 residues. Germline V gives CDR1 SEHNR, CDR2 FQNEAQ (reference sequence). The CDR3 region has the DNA TGTGCCAGCAGCTTCGCCAATAACTATGGCTACACCTTC. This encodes CASSFANNYGYTF.

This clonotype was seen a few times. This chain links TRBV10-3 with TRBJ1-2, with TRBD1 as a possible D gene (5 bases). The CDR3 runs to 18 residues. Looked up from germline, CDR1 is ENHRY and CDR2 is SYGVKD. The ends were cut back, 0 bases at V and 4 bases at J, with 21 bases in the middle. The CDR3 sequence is CAISESSGAGFRGYGYTF. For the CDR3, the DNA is TGTGCCATCAGTGAGTCATCCGGGGCAGGGTTCAGAGGCTATGGCTACACCTTC.

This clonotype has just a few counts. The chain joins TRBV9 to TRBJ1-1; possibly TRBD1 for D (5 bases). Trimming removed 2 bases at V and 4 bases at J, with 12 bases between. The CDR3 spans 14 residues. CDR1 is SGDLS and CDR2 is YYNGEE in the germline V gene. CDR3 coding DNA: TGTGCCAGCAGCGTGATGCAGGGCGGCACTGAAGCTTTCTTT. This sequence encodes CASSVMQGGTEAFF.

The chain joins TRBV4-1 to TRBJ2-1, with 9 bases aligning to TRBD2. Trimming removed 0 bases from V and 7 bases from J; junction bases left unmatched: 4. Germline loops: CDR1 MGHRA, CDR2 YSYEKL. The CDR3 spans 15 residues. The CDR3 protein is CASSQDSGSLNEQFF. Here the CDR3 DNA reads TGCGCCAGCAGCCAAGATAGCGGGAGTCTGAATGAGCAGTTCTTC.

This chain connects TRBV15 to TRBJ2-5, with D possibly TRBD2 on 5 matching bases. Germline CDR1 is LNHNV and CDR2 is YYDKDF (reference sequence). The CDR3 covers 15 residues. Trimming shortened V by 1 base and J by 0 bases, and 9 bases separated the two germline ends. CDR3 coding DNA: TGTGCCACCAGCAGAGGAGGAGGATACCAAGAGACCCAGTACTTC. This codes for CATSRGGGYQETQYF. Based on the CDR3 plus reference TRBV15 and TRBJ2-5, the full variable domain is DAMVIQNPRYQVTQFGKPVTLSCSQTLNHNVMYWYQQKSSQAPKLLFHYYDKDFNNEADTPDNFQSRRPNTSFCFLDIRSPGLGDTAMYLCATSRGGGYQETQYFGPGTRLLVL.

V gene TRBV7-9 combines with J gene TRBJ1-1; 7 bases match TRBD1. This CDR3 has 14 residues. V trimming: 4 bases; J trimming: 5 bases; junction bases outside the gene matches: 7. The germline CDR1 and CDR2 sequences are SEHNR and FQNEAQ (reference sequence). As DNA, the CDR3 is TGTGCCAGCAGCTCCGAACAGGGGCGGACTGAAGCTTTCTTT. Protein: CASSSEQGRTEAFF.

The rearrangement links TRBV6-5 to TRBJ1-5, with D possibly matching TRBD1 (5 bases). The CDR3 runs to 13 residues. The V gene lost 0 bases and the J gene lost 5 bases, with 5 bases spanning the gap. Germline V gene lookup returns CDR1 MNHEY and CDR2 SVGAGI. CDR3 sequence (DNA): TGTGCCAGCAGTTACTCCAGGGATCAGCCCCAGCATTTT. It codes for CASSYSRDQPQHF.

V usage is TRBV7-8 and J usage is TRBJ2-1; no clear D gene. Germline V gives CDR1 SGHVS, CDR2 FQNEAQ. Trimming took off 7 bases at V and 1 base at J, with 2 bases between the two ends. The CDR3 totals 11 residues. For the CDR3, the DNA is TGTGCCAGCACGTCCTACAATGAGCAGTTCTTC. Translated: CASTSYNEQFF.

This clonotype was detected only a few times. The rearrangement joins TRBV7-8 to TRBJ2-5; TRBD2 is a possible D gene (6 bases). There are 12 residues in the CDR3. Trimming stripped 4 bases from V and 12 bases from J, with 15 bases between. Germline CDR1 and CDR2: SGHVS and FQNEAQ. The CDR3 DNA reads TGTGCCAGCAGCTACCTAGGGACTCAAGAGTACTTC. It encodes CASSYLGTQEYF.

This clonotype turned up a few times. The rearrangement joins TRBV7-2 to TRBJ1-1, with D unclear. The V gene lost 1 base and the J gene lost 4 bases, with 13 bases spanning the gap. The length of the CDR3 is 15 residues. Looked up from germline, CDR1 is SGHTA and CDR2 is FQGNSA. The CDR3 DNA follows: TGTGCCAGCAGCTTAGTGGAAAGGTGGCCCACTGAAGCTTTCTTT. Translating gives CASSLVERWPTEAFF.

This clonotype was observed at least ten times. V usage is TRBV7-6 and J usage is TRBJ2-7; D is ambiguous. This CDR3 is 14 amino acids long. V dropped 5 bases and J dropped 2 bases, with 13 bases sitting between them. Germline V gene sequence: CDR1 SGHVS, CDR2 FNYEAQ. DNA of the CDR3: TGTGCCAGCAGCCTTCTTGGGGATACCTACGAGCAGTACTTC. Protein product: CASSLLGDTYEQYF.

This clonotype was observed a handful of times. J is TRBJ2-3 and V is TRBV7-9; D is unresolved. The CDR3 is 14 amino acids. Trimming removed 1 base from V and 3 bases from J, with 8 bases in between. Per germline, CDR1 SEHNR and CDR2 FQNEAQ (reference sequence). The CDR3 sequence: CASSLVANTDTQYF. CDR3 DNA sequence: TGTGCCAGCAGCTTAGTCGCGAATACAGATACGCAGTATTTT.

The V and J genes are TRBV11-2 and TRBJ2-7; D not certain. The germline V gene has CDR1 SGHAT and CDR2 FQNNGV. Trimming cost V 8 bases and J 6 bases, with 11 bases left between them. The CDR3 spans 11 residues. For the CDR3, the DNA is TGTGCCAGCGGAATAGCCGGCGAGCAGTACTTC. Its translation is CASGIAGEQYF.

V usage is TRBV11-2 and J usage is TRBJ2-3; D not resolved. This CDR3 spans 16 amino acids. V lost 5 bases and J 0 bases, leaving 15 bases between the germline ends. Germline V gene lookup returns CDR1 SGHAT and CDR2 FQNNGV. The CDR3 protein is CASSLGRGPSTDTQYF. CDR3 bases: TGTGCCAGCAGCCTGGGCCGAGGTCCAAGCACAGATACGCAGTATTTT.

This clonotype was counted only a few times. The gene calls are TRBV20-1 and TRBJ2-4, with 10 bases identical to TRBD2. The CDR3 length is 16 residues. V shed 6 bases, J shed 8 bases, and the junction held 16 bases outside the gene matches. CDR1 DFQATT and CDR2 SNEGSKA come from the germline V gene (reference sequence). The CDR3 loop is CSAPAGGHSLEDIQYF. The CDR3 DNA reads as TGCAGTGCCCCAGCGGGGGGGCATAGCCTCGAGGACATTCAGTACTTC.